The 27 T cell receptor beta chains presented below share a single source sample, sequenced in a study of T cell changes during pregnancy in multiple sclerosis. TCRdb's table, derived via immunoSEQ multiplex PCR, lists solely in-frame clones and lacks some. The table has tens of thousands of clones, under 95% seen once. The sequencing here drew on CD4+ T cells from peripheral blood mononuclear cells, taken in the second trimester of pregnancy. These receptors all stem from a female donor with multiple sclerosis, enrolled in a pregnancy study.

The V call is TRBV7-9, the J call TRBJ1-1; 8 nucleotides match TRBD1. CDR3 length equals 15 residues. Germline CDR1 is SEHNR and CDR2 is FQNEAQ (reference sequence). The J segment lost 8 bases and the V segment lost 2 bases, leaving 10 bases of the junction unmatched. The CDR3 DNA reads TGTGCCAGCAGCTTACAGGGGGCCTGGGAATCGGAAGCTTTCTTT. This gives the protein CASSLQGAWESEAFF.

The chain employs TRBV28 and TRBJ1-2, with 11 positions matching TRBD1. The CDR3 is 15 amino acids. Looked up from germline, CDR1 is MDHEN and CDR2 is SYDVKM. J was trimmed by 2 bases and V by 5 bases; bases with no gene match: 4. Here the CDR3 DNA reads TGTGCCAGCAGTCCGGACAGGGGGCTAAACTATGGCTACACCTTC. Translated: CASSPDRGLNYGYTF.

The chain couples TRBV9 to TRBJ2-2; 10 nucleotides align to TRBD2. The CDR3 runs to 19 residues. V shed 0 bases, J shed 5 bases, and the junction held 13 bases outside the gene matches. Germline CDR1 and CDR2: SGDLS and YYNGEE. This CDR3 is CASSVVPSGGRSWTGELFF. CDR3 nucleotides: TGTGCCAGCAGCGTAGTTCCTAGCGGGGGCCGGTCTTGGACCGGGGAGCTGTTTTTT.

A note on this clone: The junction and the germline gene differ at one end; a read error may be behind it. This chain links TRBV6-1 with TRBJ2-2, with a weak D call TRBD1 (6 bases). The CDR3 has 16 residues. Germline V CDR1 and CDR2: MNHNS, SASEGT. The CDR3 sequence is CASSDQGDNEHRGAVF. The CDR3 coding sequence is TGTGCCAGCAGTGACCAAGGGGACAATGAACACCGGGGAGCTGTTTTT.

The genes are TRBV11-3 and TRBJ2-1, with 7 bases identical to TRBD2. This CDR3 is built from 14 residues. With 3 bases clipped from V and 6 bases from J, the junction kept 5 bases outside the gene matches. Germline V gene data show CDR1 as SGHNT and CDR2 as YENEEA. In DNA form, the CDR3 reads TGTGCCAGCAGCTTCTCCGGGACTACCAATGAGCAGTTCTTC. Translation: CASSFSGTTNEQFF.

The rearrangement uses TRBV4-1 and TRBJ2-7; tentatively, D is TRBD1 (5 bases). The CDR3 is 14 amino acids. The ends were cut back, 0 bases at V and 3 bases at J, with 9 bases in the middle. Per the germline V gene, CDR1 is MGHRA and CDR2 is YSYEKL. CDR3 nucleotides: TGCGCCAGCAGCCAAGAGTCGCAGGGCTACGAGCAGTACTTC. Translation gives CASSQESQGYEQYF.

The genes are TRBV11-2 and TRBJ1-1, with D maybe TRBD1 (6 bases). Deletions cut 1 base from V and 6 bases from J, with 15 bases between. This CDR3 is built from 15 residues. Germline assignment: CDR1 SGHAT and CDR2 FQNNGV. The CDR3 sequence: CASSLGTGGRAEAFF. The CDR3 DNA follows: TGTGCCAGCAGCTTAGGGACTGGGGGCAGAGCTGAAGCTTTCTTT.

The V gene is TRBV5-1, the J gene TRBJ2-1; TRBD2 matches 11 bases. Germline values: CDR1 SGHRS, CDR2 YFSETQ. The CDR3 has 15 residues. Trimming took 4 bases from V and 8 from J; bases not matched to a gene: 8. The CDR3 DNA reads as TGCGCCAGCAGCCCTACCACTAGCGGGAGCCATGAGCAGTTCTTC. Its translation is CASSPTTSGSHEQFF.

This clone was recorded once. The J gene is TRBJ1-2, the V gene TRBV19; 8 bases align to TRBD1. CDR1 is LNHDA, CDR2 SQIVND, per germline (reference sequence). V lost 7 bases to trimming and J lost 0 bases; unmatched junction nucleotides: 13. This CDR3 contains 17 residues. DNA of the CDR3: TGTGCCAGTAACCCCCAGGGGGCCAACCCGTCTAACTATGGCTACACCTTC. Translated, it gives CASNPQGANPSNYGYTF.

This clone is a singleton in its sample. The chain carries TRBV7-2 and TRBJ2-3; 8 positions agree with TRBD2. CDR3 length: 14 amino acids. The V gene's germline CDR1 is SGHTA and CDR2 FQGNSA. Trimming took 5 bases from V and 3 from J; bases not matched to a gene: 4. The CDR3 coding sequence is TGTGCCAGCAGCCCGTTAGCGGGGACAGATACGCAGTATTTT. Translating gives CASSPLAGTDTQYF.

The rearrangement links TRBV19 to TRBJ2-5; D is unclear. V lost 3 bases to trimming and J lost 4 bases, with 6 bases between them. Germline assignment: CDR1 LNHDA and CDR2 SQIVND (reference sequence). The CDR3 runs to 12 residues. The CDR3 DNA reads as TGTGCCAGTAGTATGGGCCGAGAGACCCAGTACTTC. It codes for CASSMGRETQYF.

The chain has TRBV18 and TRBJ1-1; D is uncertain. This CDR3 comprises 17 residues. V lost 0 bases, J lost 0 bases, and 14 bases lay in between. Per the germline V gene, CDR1 is KGHSH and CDR2 is LQKENI. The DNA for the CDR3 is TGTGCCAGCTCACCACCGGTGCTCGCAGGTTTGAACACTGAAGCTTTCTTT. Translated, it gives CASSPPVLAGLNTEAFF.

The rearrangement links TRBV7-9 to TRBJ2-1; the D gene is possibly TRBD1 (6 bases). Germline V CDR1 and CDR2: SEHNR, FQNEAQ (reference sequence). There are 14 residues in the CDR3. Deletions cut 1 base from V and 8 bases from J, with 12 bases between. In DNA form, the CDR3 reads TGTGCCAGCAGCTTAGTTTCAGGGGCGGATGAGCAGTTCTTC. Translated, it gives CASSLVSGADEQFF.

The V call is TRBV30, the J call TRBJ1-1, with no clear D. Germline CDR1 GTSNPN, CDR2 SVGIG (reference sequence). CDR3 length: 12 amino acids. Trimming removed 3 bases at V and 4 bases at J, with 9 bases between. The CDR3 loop is CAWRRRGTEAFF. CDR3 sequence (DNA): TGTGCCTGGAGGCGGCGGGGCACTGAAGCTTTCTTT. Complete variable domain (other parts from reference TRBV30 and TRBJ1-1): SQTIHQWPATLVQPVGSPLSLECTVEGTSNPNLYWYRQAAGRGLQLLFYSVGIGQISSEVPQNLSASRPQDRQFILSSKKLLLSDSGFYLCAWRRRGTEAFFGQGTRLTVV.

The chain links TRBV2 to TRBJ2-3; 7 nucleotides agree with TRBD2. Trimming at V came to 8 bases and at J to 0 bases, leaving 8 bases not matched to a gene. Germline lookup yields CDR1 SNHLY and CDR2 FYNNEI. There are 15 residues in the CDR3. CDR3 region: CASGGDRASTDTQYF. The CDR3 bases are TGTGCCAGCGGGGGGGACCGTGCTAGCACAGATACGCAGTATTTT.

The J gene is TRBJ1-5, the V gene TRBV28; possibly TRBD1 for D (6 bases). The CDR3 contains 14 residues. V was trimmed by 1 base and J by 4 bases, leaving 8 bases between them. Germline V gene lookup returns CDR1 MDHEN and CDR2 SYDVKM. In nucleotides, the CDR3 is TGTGCCAGCAGTTTATCCGGGACAAATCAGCCCCAGCATTTT. Its translation: CASSLSGTNQPQHF.

This chain uses TRBV30 with TRBJ2-1; a weak D match, TRBD1 (5 bases). With 4 bases removed from V and 2 bases from J, the gap between germline ends came to 6 bases. The V gene's germline CDR1 is GTSNPN and CDR2 SVGIG (reference sequence). The CDR3 spans 12 residues. CDR3 loop: CAWKGAYNEQFF. The CDR3 coding sequence is TGTGCCTGGAAAGGGGCCTACAATGAGCAGTTCTTC.

The V call is TRBV10-3, the J call TRBJ2-7, with 7 bases aligning to TRBD2. Germline V lookup: CDR1 ENHRY, CDR2 SYGVKD. V lost 0 bases, J lost 0 bases, and 11 bases stayed unmatched. The CDR3 is 18 amino acids. CDR3: CAISESGGGRGGSYEQYF. CDR3 bases: TGTGCCATCAGTGAGTCGGGTGGTGGGAGGGGAGGCTCCTACGAGCAGTACTTC.

J is TRBJ1-1 and V is TRBV27; 8 positions agree with TRBD1. With 7 bases clipped from V and 6 bases from J, the junction kept 13 bases outside the gene matches. Germline V gene lookup returns CDR1 MNHEY and CDR2 SMNVEV (reference sequence). This CDR3 is 15 amino acids long. In DNA, the CDR3 is TGTGCCAGCATGCCTCAGGGGGCATCTTGGGCTGAAGCTTTCTTT. As protein: CASMPQGASWAEAFF.

The genes are TRBV6-6 and TRBJ1-5; perhaps TRBD1 as D (5 bases). The CDR3 is 13 amino acids. Germline assignment: CDR1 MNHNY and CDR2 SVGAGI (reference sequence). The V gene lost 5 bases and the J gene lost 7 bases, with 12 bases spanning the gap. CDR3 in DNA: TGTGCCAGCAGTCCTCAGGGTCGCCAGCCCCAGCATTTT. This translates into CASSPQGRQPQHF.

This clone was observed once. J is TRBJ2-3 and V is TRBV28, with TRBD2 matching 10 bases. Germline V lookup: CDR1 MDHEN, CDR2 SYDVKM. After removal of 3 bases from V and 0 bases from J, the junction contained 9 bases not matched to a gene. This CDR3 is built from 18 residues. The CDR3 sequence: CASSFFPGLAASTDTQYF. The CDR3, as DNA: TGTGCCAGCAGTTTTTTTCCAGGACTAGCGGCTAGCACAGATACGCAGTATTTT.

The chain joins TRBV2 to TRBJ2-3, with TRBD2 as a possible D gene (7 bases). V was trimmed by 4 bases and J by 0 bases, leaving 11 bases between them. This CDR3 region has 15 residues. CDR1 and CDR2 (germline): SNHLY, FYNNEI. CDR3 loop: CASSVRGPSTDTQYF. CDR3 DNA sequence: TGTGCCAGCAGTGTGCGGGGGCCTAGCACAGATACGCAGTATTTT.

The chain joins TRBV19 to TRBJ2-1, with TRBD1 matching over 8 bases. Germline CDR1 is LNHDA and CDR2 is SQIVND (reference sequence). The CDR3 length is 16 residues. Trimming took 7 bases from V and 7 from J; bases not matched to a gene: 15. This chain's CDR3 is CASKLGQGWERNEQFF. As DNA, the CDR3 is TGTGCCAGTAAGCTCGGACAGGGATGGGAACGGAATGAGCAGTTCTTC.

This chain joins TRBV5-1 and TRBJ2-2, with no clear D. Trimming stripped 5 bases from V and 5 bases from J, with 16 bases between. Germline V lookup: CDR1 SGHRS, CDR2 YFSETQ. This CDR3 comprises 15 residues. For the CDR3, the DNA is TGCGCCAGCAGACCTACAGAAAGTTCAACCGGGGAGCTGTTTTTT. As protein: CASRPTESSTGELFF.

Only one count was recorded for this clone. This chain connects TRBV7-3 to TRBJ1-1; 12 nucleotides align to TRBD1. This CDR3 comprises 15 residues. The junction had 9 bases not matched to a gene; V was cut back by 4 bases and J by 9 bases. Per germline, CDR1 SGHTA and CDR2 FQGTGA. The DNA for the CDR3 is TGTGCCAGCAGCTCCCGTGGGACAGGGGGCGAAAAAGCTTTCTTT. Translated: CASSSRGTGGEKAFF.

In this sample, this clone turned up a few times. The rearrangement uses TRBV20-1 and TRBJ2-1; D ambiguous. V was shortened by 1 base and J by 9 bases, with 7 bases between the two germline ends. This CDR3 contains 11 residues. CDR1 is DFQATT, CDR2 SNEGSKA, per germline (reference sequence). The CDR3 loop reads CSARGRIEQFF. Here the CDR3 DNA reads TGCAGTGCTAGAGGCAGGATTGAGCAGTTCTTC.

The chain carries TRBV15 and TRBJ1-5; D is unclear. The V end was cut by 6 bases, the J end by 1 base, with 16 bases between. Germline-derived CDR1 and CDR2 are LNHNV and YYDKDF (reference sequence). The CDR3 totals 16 residues. CDR3: CATRNLGDRSNQPQHF. The CDR3, as DNA: TGTGCCACCAGAAACCTCGGGGATAGGAGCAATCAGCCCCAGCATTTT. The whole variable domain, remainder taken from reference TRBV15 and TRBJ1-5, is DAMVIQNPRYQVTQFGKPVTLSCSQTLNHNVMYWYQQKSSQAPKLLFHYYDKDFNNEADTPDNFQSRRPNTSFCFLDIRSPGLGDTAMYLCATRNLGDRSNQPQHFGDGTRLSIL.